This TCR beta chain was obtained from a study of technical replicates of blood from several donors. Produced via immunoSEQ multiplex PCR; TCRdb's table is partial and in-frame only. Of some 80,000 clones listed, more than 90% are singletons. The sequence was obtained from a human donor in good health. Sequencing used T cells isolated from PBMCs.

CDR3 amino acids: CASSPGLSTEAFF. CDR3 sequence (DNA): TGTGCCAGCTCTCCGGGACTTAGCACTGAAGCTTTCTTT. The V gene is TRBV18, the J gene TRBJ1-1; possibly TRBD1 for D (5 bases). V lost 6 bases and J lost 4, with 12 bases in between. CDR1 is KGHSH, CDR2 LQKENI, per germline. This CDR3 has 13 residues.